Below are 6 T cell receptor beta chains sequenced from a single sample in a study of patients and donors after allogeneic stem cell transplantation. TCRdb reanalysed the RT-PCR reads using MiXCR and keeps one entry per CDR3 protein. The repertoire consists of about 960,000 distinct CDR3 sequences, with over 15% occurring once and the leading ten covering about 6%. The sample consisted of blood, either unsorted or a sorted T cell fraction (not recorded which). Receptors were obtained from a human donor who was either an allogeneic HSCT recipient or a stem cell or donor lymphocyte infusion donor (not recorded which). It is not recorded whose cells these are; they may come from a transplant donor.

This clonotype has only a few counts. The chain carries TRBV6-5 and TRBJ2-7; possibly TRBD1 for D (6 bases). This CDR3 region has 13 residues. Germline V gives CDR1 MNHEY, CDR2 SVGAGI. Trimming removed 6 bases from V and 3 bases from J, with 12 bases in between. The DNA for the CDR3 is TGTGCCAGCAGATACAGGGCCGACTACGAGCAGTACTTC. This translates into CASRYRADYEQYF.

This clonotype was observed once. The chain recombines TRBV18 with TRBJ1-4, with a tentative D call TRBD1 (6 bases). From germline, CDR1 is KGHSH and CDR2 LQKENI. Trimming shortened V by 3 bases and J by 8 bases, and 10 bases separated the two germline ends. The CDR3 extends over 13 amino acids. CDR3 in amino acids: CASSPDSWEKLFF. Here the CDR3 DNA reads TGTGCCAGCTCACCGGACAGTTGGGAAAAACTGTTTTTT. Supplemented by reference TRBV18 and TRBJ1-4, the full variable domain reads NAGVMQNPRHLVRRRGQEARLRCSPMKGHSHVYWYRQLPEEGLKFMVYLQKENIIDESGMPKERFSAEFPKEGPSILRIQQVVRGDSAAYFCASSPDSWEKLFFGSGTQLSVL.

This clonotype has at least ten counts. The CDR3 nucleotides are TGTGCCAGCATCAAGCTAGGGCTGAGATTGACCTACAATGAGCAGTTCTTC. It yields the protein CASIKLGLRLTYNEQFF. The rearrangement joins TRBV2 to TRBJ2-1; the D is unclear. V was pared by 7 bases and J by 2 bases, with 21 bases between. CDR1 is SNHLY and CDR2 is FYNNEI in the germline V gene. CDR3 size: 17 residues.

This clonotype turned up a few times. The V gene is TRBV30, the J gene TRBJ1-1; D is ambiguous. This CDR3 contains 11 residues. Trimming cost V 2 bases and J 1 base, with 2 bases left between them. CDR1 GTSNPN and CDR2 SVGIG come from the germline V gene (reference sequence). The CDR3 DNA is TGTGCCTGGAGTAAGAACACTGAAGCTTTCTTT. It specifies CAWSKNTEAFF. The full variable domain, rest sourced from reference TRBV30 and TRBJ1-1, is SQTIHQWPATLVQPVGSPLSLECTVEGTSNPNLYWYRQAAGRGLQLLFYSVGIGQISSEVPQNLSASRPQDRQFILSSKKLLLSDSGFYLCAWSKNTEAFFGQGTRLTVV.

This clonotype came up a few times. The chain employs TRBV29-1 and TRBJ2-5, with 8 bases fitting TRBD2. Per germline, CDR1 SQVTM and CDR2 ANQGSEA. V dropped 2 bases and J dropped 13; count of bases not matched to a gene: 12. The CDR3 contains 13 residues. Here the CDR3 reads CSVEPTGGALTYF. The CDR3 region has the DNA TGCAGCGTTGAACCTACCGGGGGGGCTCTCACGTACTTC.

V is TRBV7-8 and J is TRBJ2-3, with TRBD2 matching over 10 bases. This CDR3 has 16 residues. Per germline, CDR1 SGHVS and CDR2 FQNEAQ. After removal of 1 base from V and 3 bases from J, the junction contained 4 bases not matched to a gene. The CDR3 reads CASSLGLAGETDTQYF. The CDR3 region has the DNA TGTGCCAGCAGCTTAGGTCTAGCGGGAGAAACAGATACGCAGTATTTT.